This is a list of T cell receptor beta chains from one sample in a study of blood T cell repertoires in COVID-19. TCRdb's copy holds only in-frame clones and misses some; the assay was immunoSEQ multiplex PCR. The sample consists of about 87,000 clones, around nine tenths of them appearing once. The material sequenced was peripheral blood. Receptors originate from a man between 35 and 55 years old with acute or convalescent COVID-19. The CDR3 runs from the conserved cysteine through the conserved F or W.

v_call cdr3_aa
TRBV5-5 CASSGDSYNSPLHF
TRBV5-1 CASSLGVRGETQYF
TRBV6-5 CASSRDSSYNSPLHF
TRBV6-1 CASSEAGRGLGEPQHF
TRBV5-1 CASSLITSGFNGQFF
TRBV11-2 CASSRDRTGELFF
TRBV29-1 CSVESTANYGYTF
TRBV5-1 CASSLAPGGLISGNTIYF
TRBV7-2 CASSVSSGLTYEQYF
TRBV12-5 CASGLVGGGEQFF
TRBV10-3 CAIRTTGTDNSPLHF
TRBV4-2 CASSQEGLAGVRTDTQYF
TRBV6-4 CASSDSRQGGTEAFF
TRBV19 CASSLTGVANYGYTF
TRBV7-9 CASSFRETDTQYF
TRBV29-1 CSVDSGLSTDTQYF
TRBV12-5 CASGTRSEQFF
TRBV20-1 CSASPGLARPSTDTQYF
TRBV3-1/TRBV3-2 CASSQVGQGPDNEQFF
TRBV3-1/TRBV3-2 CASSQGQGGDEQYF